This T cell receptor beta chain is from a study of blood T cell repertoires in COVID-19. Only in-frame clones appear in the TCRdb table, and some are missing; sequencing was by immunoSEQ multiplex PCR. The sample yields over 70,000 clones, about 83% seen once. This clone was detected a few times. The sequenced sample consisted of peripheral blood. The clonotype originates from a man aged 70-80 years with COVID-19, enrolled during active disease.

The DNA for the CDR3 is TGTGCCAGCAGCTTTACTAGCGGGGATTTCTACGAGCAGTACTTC. Translation: CASSFTSGDFYEQYF. The chain combines TRBV7-9 with TRBJ2-7, with TRBD2 matching 10 bases. The CDR3 runs to 15 residues. Germline V gene sequence: CDR1 SEHNR, CDR2 FQNEAQ (reference sequence). With 3 bases clipped from V and 3 bases from J, the junction kept 5 bases outside the gene matches.